This T cell receptor (beta chain) originates from a study of a mutant IDH1 vaccine in newly diagnosed glioma. Study background: Receipt of radiotherapy, temozolomide, or both preceded the study, and most received both. Points from the study as a whole: Immune responses arising from the vaccine appeared in about 93% of patients.

Using immunoSEQ multiplex PCR, the repertoire was profiled, and TCRdb retains in-frame clones only, with some absent. The table lists tens of thousands of clones, around 84% of them singletons. Time point of the sample: week 35, safety follow-up. Each dose of the vaccine consisted of 300 ug of mutant IDH1 20-mer peptide, with topical imiquimod. The donors had new WHO grade 3 or 4 astrocytomas; these were IDH1-mutant and ATRX-lost. Details on this clone: What it binds is not known.

Germline V gene sequence: CDR1 LGHNA, CDR2 YSLEER. The CDR3 is made up of 16 amino acids. Trimming shortened V by 2 bases and J by 7 bases, and 18 bases separated the two germline ends. The chain links TRBV4-3 to TRBJ2-1; D is perhaps TRBD1 or TRBD2 (6 bases each). The TCR sequence derives from a young woman with glioma. Sequencing used PBMCs, obtained from a glioma patient whose treatment included an IDH1 peptide vaccine. The CDR3 DNA sequence: TGCGCCAGCAGCCAACTGGTAGAGGGGGGAGGTAATGAGCAGTTCTTC. This gives the protein CASSQLVEGGGNEQFF.